This T cell receptor beta chain was sequenced in a study of T cell responses to AZD1222 COVID-19 vaccine. TCRdb's table, derived via immunoSEQ multiplex PCR, lists solely in-frame clones and lacks some. The sample records fewer than 200,000 clones, 85% to 90% being singletons. The V end lost 0 bases, the J end lost 0 bases, and 12 bases lay between the germline ends. The CDR3 has 16 residues. Germline V gene lookup returns CDR1 GTSNPN and CDR2 SVGIG (reference sequence). The starting material was peripheral blood, obtained on day 0 of AZD1222 vaccination. The source of this sequence is an adult in good health. This chain connects TRBV30 to TRBJ1-5; D gene ambiguous. CDR3 amino acids: CAWSVRGLDSNQPQHF. CDR3 bases: TGTGCCTGGAGTGTAAGAGGATTAGATAGCAATCAGCCCCAGCATTTT.